This entry concerns a single TCR beta chain. V was clipped by 3 bases and J by 4 bases; unmatched bases: 5. Germline CDR1 reads MNHEY; CDR2 reads SVGAGI. The CDR3 is 15 residues long. This sample stems from a study of blood T cell repertoires in COVID-19. Study in general: Acute and convalescent COVID-19 specimens originated in the United States, Italy and Spain. T cells, B-cell-depleted T cells, or PBMCs provided the cDNA or gDNA that served as material.

Original handling: How many nucleated cells were present was estimated from reference gene primer amplification. The data were produced by immunoSEQ multiplex PCR, yet TCRdb's version contains in-frame clones alone and is incomplete. V, J and clone size were drawn from that table, and D and trimming were deduced from the DNA. This table holds about 100,000 clones, 88% found once. The TCR was taken from a human donor in a cohort sampled during active COVID-19. The V and J genes are TRBV6-5 and TRBJ1-1; 10 bases map to TRBD1. Material for sequencing was peripheral blood. For the CDR3, the DNA is TGTGCCAGCAGTTATGTCGGGACAGGGGTCACTGAAGCTTTCTTT. It translates to CASSYVGTGVTEAFF.